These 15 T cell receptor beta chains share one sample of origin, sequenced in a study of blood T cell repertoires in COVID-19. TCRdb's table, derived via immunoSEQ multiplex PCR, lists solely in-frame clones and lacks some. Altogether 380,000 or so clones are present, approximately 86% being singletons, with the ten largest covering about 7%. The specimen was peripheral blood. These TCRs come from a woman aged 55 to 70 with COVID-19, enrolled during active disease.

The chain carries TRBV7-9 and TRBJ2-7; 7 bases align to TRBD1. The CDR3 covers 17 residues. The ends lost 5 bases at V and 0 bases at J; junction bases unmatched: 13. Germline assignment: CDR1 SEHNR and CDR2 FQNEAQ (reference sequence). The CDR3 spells CASSPAPRDSYSYEQYF. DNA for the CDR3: TGTGCCAGCAGCCCTGCACCAAGGGACAGTTACTCCTACGAGCAGTACTTC.

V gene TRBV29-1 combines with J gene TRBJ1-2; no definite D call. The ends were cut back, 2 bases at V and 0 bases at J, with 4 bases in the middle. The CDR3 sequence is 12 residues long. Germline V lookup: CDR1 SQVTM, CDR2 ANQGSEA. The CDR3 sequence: CSVEFANYGYTF. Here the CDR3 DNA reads TGCAGCGTTGAATTCGCTAACTATGGCTACACCTTC.

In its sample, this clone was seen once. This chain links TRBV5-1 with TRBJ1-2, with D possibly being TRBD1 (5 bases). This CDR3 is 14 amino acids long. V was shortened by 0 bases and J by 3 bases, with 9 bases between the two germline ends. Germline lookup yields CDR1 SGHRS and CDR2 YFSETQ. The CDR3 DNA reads TGCGCCAGCAGCTTGGTAGTCAGGGACTATGGCTACACCTTC. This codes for CASSLVVRDYGYTF.

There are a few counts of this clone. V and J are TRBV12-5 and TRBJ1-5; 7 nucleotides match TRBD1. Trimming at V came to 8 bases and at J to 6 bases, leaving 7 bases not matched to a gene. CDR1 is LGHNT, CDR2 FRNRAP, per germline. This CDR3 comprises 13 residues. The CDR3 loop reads CASWQGDAQPQHF. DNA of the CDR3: TGTGCTAGTTGGCAGGGGGATGCTCAGCCCCAGCATTTT. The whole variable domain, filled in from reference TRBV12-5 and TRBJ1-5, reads DARVTQTPRHKVTEMGQEVTMRCQPILGHNTVFWYRQTMMQGLELLAYFRNRAPLDDSGMPKDRFSAEMPDATLATLKIQPSEPRDSAVYFCASWQGDAQPQHFGDGTRLSIL.

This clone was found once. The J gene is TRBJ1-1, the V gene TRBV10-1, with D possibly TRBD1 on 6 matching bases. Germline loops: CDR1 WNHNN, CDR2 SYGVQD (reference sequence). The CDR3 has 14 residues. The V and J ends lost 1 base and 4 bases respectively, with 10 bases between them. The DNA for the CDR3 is TGCGCCAGCAGTGAGTTTCAGGGGAGCACTGAAGCTTTCTTT. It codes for CASSEFQGSTEAFF.

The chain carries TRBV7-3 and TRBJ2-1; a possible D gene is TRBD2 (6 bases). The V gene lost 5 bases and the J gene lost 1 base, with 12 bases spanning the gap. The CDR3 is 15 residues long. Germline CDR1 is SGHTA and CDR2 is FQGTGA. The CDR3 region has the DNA TGTGCCAGCAGCCCAGCGGGTCTATCCTACAATGAGCAGTTCTTC. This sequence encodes CASSPAGLSYNEQFF.

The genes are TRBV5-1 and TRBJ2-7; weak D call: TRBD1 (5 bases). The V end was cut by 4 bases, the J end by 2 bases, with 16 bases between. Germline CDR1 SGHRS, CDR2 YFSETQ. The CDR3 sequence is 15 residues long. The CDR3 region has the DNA TGCGCCAGCAGCGAGGCAGGTATAGGGGCCTACGAGCAGTACTTC. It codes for CASSEAGIGAYEQYF.

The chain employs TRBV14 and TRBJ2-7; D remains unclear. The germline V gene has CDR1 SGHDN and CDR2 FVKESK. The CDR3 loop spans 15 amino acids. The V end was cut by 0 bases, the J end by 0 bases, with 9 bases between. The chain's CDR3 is CASSQDRTVSYEQYF. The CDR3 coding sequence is TGTGCCAGCAGCCAAGATCGAACGGTCTCCTACGAGCAGTACTTC.

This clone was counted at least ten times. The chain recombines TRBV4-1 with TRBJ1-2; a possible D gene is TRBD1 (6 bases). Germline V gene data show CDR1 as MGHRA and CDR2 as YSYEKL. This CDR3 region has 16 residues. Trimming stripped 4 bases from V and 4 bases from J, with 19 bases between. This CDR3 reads CASSPRNTQGIYGYTF. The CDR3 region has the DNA TGCGCCAGCAGCCCACGAAACACCCAGGGGATCTATGGCTACACCTTC.

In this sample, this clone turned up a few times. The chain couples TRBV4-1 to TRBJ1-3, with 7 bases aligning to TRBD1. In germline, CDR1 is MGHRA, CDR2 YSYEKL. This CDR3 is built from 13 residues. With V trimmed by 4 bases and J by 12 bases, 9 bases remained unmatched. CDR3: CASSPLPGGIIYF. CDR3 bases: TGCGCCAGCAGCCCCCTTCCAGGGGGGATCATATATTTT.

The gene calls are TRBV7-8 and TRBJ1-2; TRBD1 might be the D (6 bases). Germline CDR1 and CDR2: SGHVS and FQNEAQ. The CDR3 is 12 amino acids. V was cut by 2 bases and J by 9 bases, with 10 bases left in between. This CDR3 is CASSLIRGSYTF. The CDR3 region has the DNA TGTGCCAGCAGCTTAATTAGGGGGAGCTACACCTTC. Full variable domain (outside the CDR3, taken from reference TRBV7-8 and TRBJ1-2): GAGVSQSPRYKVAKRGQDVALRCDPISGHVSLFWYQQALGQGPEFLTYFQNEAQLDKSGLPSDRFFAERPEGSVSTLKIQRTQQEDSAVYLCASSLIRGSYTFGSGTRLTVV.

Here the CDR3 DNA reads TGTGCCAGCAGCTTAAGGGGACAGGCGTTTGTGTACACTGAAGCTTTCTTT. This codes for CASSLRGQAFVYTEAFF. The rearrangement joins TRBV7-2 to TRBJ1-1; 8 bases align to TRBD1. Germline CDR1 and CDR2: SGHTA and FQGNSA. The CDR3 is 17 amino acids. V lost 2 bases to trimming and J lost 3 bases; unmatched junction nucleotides: 11.

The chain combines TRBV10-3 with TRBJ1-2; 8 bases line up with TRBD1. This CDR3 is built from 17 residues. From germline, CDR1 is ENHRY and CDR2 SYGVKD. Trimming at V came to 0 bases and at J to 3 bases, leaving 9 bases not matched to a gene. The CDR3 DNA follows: TGTGCCATCAGTGAGTCTTACAGGGGGAATGGGGACTATGGCTACACCTTC. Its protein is CAISESYRGNGDYGYTF.

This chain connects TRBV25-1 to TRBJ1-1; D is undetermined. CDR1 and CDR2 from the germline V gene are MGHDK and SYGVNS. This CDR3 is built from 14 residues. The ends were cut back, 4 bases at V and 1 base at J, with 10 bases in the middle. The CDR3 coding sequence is TGTGCCAGCAGTGGAGGGAGAGGGAACACTGAAGCTTTCTTT. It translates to CASSGGRGNTEAFF.

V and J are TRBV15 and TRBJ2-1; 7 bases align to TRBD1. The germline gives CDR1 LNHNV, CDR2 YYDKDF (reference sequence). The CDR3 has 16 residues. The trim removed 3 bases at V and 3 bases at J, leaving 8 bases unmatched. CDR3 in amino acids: CATSSHRGSGYNEQFF. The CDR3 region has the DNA TGTGCCACCAGCAGTCACAGGGGTTCAGGCTACAATGAGCAGTTCTTC.